These 31 T cell receptor beta chains came from one sample sequenced in a study of CD8 T cells in ankylosing spondylitis. In TCRdb, the 5' RACE reads were re-called with MiXCR into one record per CDR3 protein. Among under 300,000 distinct CDR3 sequences, around 11% were seen once, and the ten largest hold around 6.5%. Sample: blood, either unsorted or a sorted T cell fraction (not recorded which). The receptor source for this set is a male donor with ankylosing spondylitis or in good health (not recorded which).

This clonotype appeared many times. This chain links TRBV6-1 with TRBJ2-7; the match to TRBD1 covers 7 bases. Germline values: CDR1 MNHNS, CDR2 SASEGT. The V and J ends lost 5 bases and 3 bases, in that order; junction bases with no gene match: 10. The CDR3 consists of 15 residues. The CDR3: CASSTRDSTSYEQYF. The CDR3 DNA sequence: TGTGCCAGCAGTACCCGGGACAGTACAAGCTACGAGCAGTACTTC.

This clonotype was observed many times. The genes are TRBV20-1 and TRBJ2-7; maybe TRBD2 (5 bases). CDR1 and CDR2 (germline): DFQATT, SNEGSKA (reference sequence). V gave up 3 bases and J gave up 3 bases, with 15 bases separating them. The CDR3 sequence is 14 residues long. CDR3 in DNA: TGCAGTGCTAGGGCGGGCCCTTCACACTACGAGCAGTACTTC. Encoded protein: CSARAGPSHYEQYF.

Many counts were recorded for this clonotype. The V call is TRBV4-2, the J call TRBJ2-1, with 7 positions matching TRBD2. Germline V gene data show CDR1 as LGHNA and CDR2 as YNFKEQ. Losses at the gene ends were 0 bases for V and 4 bases for J; bases not matched to a gene: 9. The CDR3 runs to 17 residues. The CDR3 region is CASSQEWSAGPYNEQFF. CDR3 bases: TGTGCCAGCAGCCAAGAATGGTCAGCGGGGCCATACAATGAGCAGTTCTTC.

This clonotype occurred once. The rearrangement links TRBV7-6 to TRBJ1-4, with 7 nucleotides matching TRBD1. After removal of 6 bases from V and 4 bases from J, the junction contained 11 bases not matched to a gene. Germline CDR1 and CDR2: SGHVS and FNYEAQ. The CDR3 totals 16 residues. The CDR3 region is CASSFRQGQSNEKLFF. As DNA, the CDR3 is TGTGCCAGCAGTTTTAGACAGGGACAGAGTAATGAAAAACTGTTTTTT.

The chain combines TRBV9 with TRBJ2-7; 14 bases fit TRBD2. Looked up from germline, CDR1 is SGDLS and CDR2 is YYNGEE. The trim removed 6 bases at V and 3 bases at J, leaving 8 bases unmatched. This CDR3 comprises 16 residues. The CDR3 coding sequence is TGTGCCAGCACCAAGGGACTAGCGGGAGATGGCTACGAGCAGTACTTC. It encodes CASTKGLAGDGYEQYF.

This chain uses TRBV29-1 with TRBJ2-2; D may be TRBD1 or TRBD2 (5 bases each). The CDR3 contains 14 residues. Looked up from germline, CDR1 is SQVTM and CDR2 is ANQGSEA. V shed 6 bases and J shed 3 bases, with 14 bases lying between them. The CDR3 DNA reads TGCAGCGTCCTCCGGGACGCCTACACCGGGGAGCTGTTTTTT. It specifies CSVLRDAYTGELFF.

This clonotype was found many times. This sequence joins TRBV5-1 and TRBJ1-1, with a possible D match to TRBD1 (6 bases). CDR3 length: 14 residues. Germline values: CDR1 SGHRS, CDR2 YFSETQ. Trimming left V 1 base short and J 1 base short, with 8 bases between. DNA of the CDR3: TGCGCCAGCAGCTTGACAGGGAAGAACACTGAAGCTTTCTTT. It translates to CASSLTGKNTEAFF.

V gene TRBV4-1 combines with J gene TRBJ2-3; D might be TRBD1 (5 bases). CDR1 is MGHRA and CDR2 is YSYEKL in the germline V gene. The CDR3 runs to 15 residues. Deletions cut 4 bases from V and 2 bases from J, with 13 bases between. This CDR3 reads CASSRRADTTDTQYF. Here the CDR3 DNA reads TGCGCCAGCAGCCGCCGGGCGGACACCACAGATACGCAGTATTTT.

This clonotype occurred a few times. The gene calls are TRBV29-1 and TRBJ1-2, with D uncertain. The germline V gene encodes CDR1 SQVTM and CDR2 ANQGSEA. The CDR3 totals 11 residues. V gave up 0 bases and J gave up 8 bases, with 7 bases separating them. Written as DNA, the CDR3 is TGCAGCGTTGAAGACGCTCAGGGCTACACCTTC. Translated, it gives CSVEDAQGYTF.

The CDR3 DNA reads as TGTGCCAGCTCACCACCGGAAGCGGGGGGTTACAATGAGCAGTTCTTC. Its translation: CASSPPEAGGYNEQFF. The chain is built from TRBV18 and TRBJ2-1; TRBD2 agrees at 9 bases. Germline lookup yields CDR1 KGHSH and CDR2 LQKENI. The CDR3 extends over 16 amino acids. V shed 0 bases and J 4 bases; nucleotides not matched to a gene: 4.

This clonotype occurred a few times. This sequence joins TRBV7-6 and TRBJ2-2; D gene ambiguous. Deletions cut 5 bases from V and 5 bases from J, with 15 bases between. Germline CDR1 is SGHVS and CDR2 is FNYEAQ. The CDR3 covers 15 residues. The CDR3 coding sequence is TGTGCCAGCAGCCCTAGTCAAGGTTCGACCGGGGAGCTGTTTTTT. Translation gives CASSPSQGSTGELFF.

This clonotype was seen ten or more times. The chain employs TRBV19 and TRBJ1-5; no reliable D call. Looked up from germline, CDR1 is LNHDA and CDR2 is SQIVND (reference sequence). There are 9 residues in the CDR3. CDR3 DNA sequence: TGTACCGGGTGCGAGCCCCAGCATTTT. Protein: CTGCEPQHF.

In this sample, this clonotype turned up many times. The chain links TRBV9 to TRBJ1-2, with 11 bases fitting TRBD1. J gave up 3 bases and V 2 bases, and 3 bases lay outside the gene matches. There are 15 residues in the CDR3. The germline V gene has CDR1 SGDLS and CDR2 YYNGEE. The chain's CDR3 is CASSVAGQGDYGYTF. The DNA of the CDR3 is TGTGCCAGCAGCGTCGCGGGACAGGGGGACTATGGCTACACCTTC.

The V call is TRBV29-1, the J call TRBJ2-5; tentative D call: TRBD2 (6 bases). CDR3 length equals 13 residues. V gave up 4 bases and J gave up 3 bases, with 12 bases separating them. Germline V gene lookup returns CDR1 SQVTM and CDR2 ANQGSEA. The CDR3, as DNA: TGCAGCGTTGGAACTAGCTCTAAAGAGACCCAGTACTTC. Translated: CSVGTSSKETQYF.

This clonotype came up a few times. The chain has TRBV6-1 and TRBJ2-7; D might be TRBD1 (5 bases). Germline CDR1 is MNHNS and CDR2 is SASEGT. The CDR3 contains 17 residues. V dropped 7 bases and J dropped 7 bases, with 29 bases sitting between them. The CDR3 DNA reads as TGTGCCAGCACAAGGGGTTTTGAAAGGGCCGTCTCGGGTGAGCAGTACTTC. Its translation: CASTRGFERAVSGEQYF.

The J gene is TRBJ2-1, the V gene TRBV29-1; 10 bases fit TRBD2. The CDR3 consists of 16 residues. J was trimmed by 6 bases and V by 4 bases; bases with no gene match: 12. From germline, CDR1 is SQVTM and CDR2 ANQGSEA. The chain's CDR3 is CSVVDSGGRGFNEQFF. The CDR3 region has the DNA TGCAGCGTTGTGGATAGCGGGGGGCGGGGGTTCAATGAGCAGTTCTTC.

This clonotype was recorded many times. This chain links TRBV11-2 with TRBJ2-3; 12 positions match TRBD2. The germline V gene has CDR1 SGHAT and CDR2 FQNNGV. Germline trimming cut 1 base from V and 4 bases from J; bases unmatched to any gene: 18. CDR3 length equals 21 residues. The CDR3 loop is CASSLVRVPLAGGLRADTQYF. In DNA, the CDR3 is TGTGCCAGCAGCTTAGTAAGGGTACCACTAGCGGGAGGTCTTCGAGCAGATACGCAGTATTTT.

This sequence joins TRBV5-1 and TRBJ2-6, with D possibly TRBD1 on 5 matching bases. V was shortened by 5 bases and J by 2 bases, with 11 bases between the two germline ends. Germline loops: CDR1 SGHRS, CDR2 YFSETQ. The CDR3 has 15 residues. This CDR3 reads CASRRAGTGANVLTF. The CDR3 DNA sequence: TGCGCCAGCAGACGGGCAGGGACTGGGGCCAACGTCCTGACTTTC.

The J gene is TRBJ2-2, the V gene TRBV12-3 or TRBV12-4, with no clear D. CDR3 size: 15 residues. Trimming removed 6 bases from V and 1 base from J, with 12 bases in between. The CDR3 spells CASSPVRMNTGELFF. DNA for the CDR3: TGTGCCAGCAGCCCCGTCAGGATGAACACCGGGGAGCTGTTTTTT.

The count of this clonotype is one. The chain has TRBV28 and TRBJ2-7; the match to TRBD2 covers 8 bases. V lost 1 base, J lost 6 bases, and 2 bases stayed unmatched. Germline CDR1 and CDR2: MDHEN and SYDVKM. The CDR3 totals 13 residues. For the CDR3, the DNA is TGTGCCAGCAGTTTATACGGGGGGGTCGAGCAGTACTTC. Translating gives CASSLYGGVEQYF.

This clonotype was seen ten or more times. The chain carries TRBV12-3 or TRBV12-4 and TRBJ1-4, with 7 bases fitting TRBD1. J was trimmed by 8 bases and V by 6 bases; bases with no gene match: 6. The CDR3 totals 13 residues. The CDR3 spells CASRTGTAEKLFF. The CDR3 region has the DNA TGTGCCAGCAGGACCGGGACAGCAGAAAAACTGTTTTTT.

This clonotype showed up just once. The rearrangement joins TRBV12-3 or TRBV12-4 to TRBJ1-1; maybe TRBD1 (6 bases). This CDR3 is built from 17 residues. With 1 base removed from V and 5 bases from J, the gap between germline ends came to 20 bases. DNA of the CDR3: TGTGCCAGCAGTTTAGGGGGGTCTCTGGGGGGGCCGACTGAAGCTTTCTTT. It is translated as CASSLGGSLGGPTEAFF.

The chain uses TRBV5-1 and TRBJ1-2, with D possibly TRBD1 on 5 matching bases. Between the trimmed V and J ends, which lost 5 bases and 2 bases, there was a span of 13 bases. CDR1 is SGHRS, CDR2 YFSETQ, per germline. The CDR3 spans 14 residues. CDR3 sequence (DNA): TGCGCCAGCAGTTTCGGGGGGTCCAACTATGGCTACACCTTC. Protein product: CASSFGGSNYGYTF.

Many counts were recorded for this clonotype. The V call is TRBV12-3 or TRBV12-4, the J call TRBJ2-1; D is unclear. Trimming removed 3 bases from V and 9 bases from J, with 12 bases in between. The CDR3 sequence is 13 residues long. CDR3 nucleotides: TGTGCCAGCAGTTTCCCCGGGTCGAGTGAGCAGTTCTTC. Protein: CASSFPGSSEQFF.

This clonotype has at least ten counts. The chain combines TRBV29-1 with TRBJ1-1; TRBD1 matches 7 bases. The germline V gene has CDR1 SQVTM and CDR2 ANQGSEA. The CDR3 is 12 residues long. V lost 7 bases and J lost 6; bases outside the gene matches: 8. This CDR3 is CSAQGDNPEAFF. The CDR3 bases are TGCAGCGCCCAGGGGGATAATCCTGAAGCTTTCTTT. The variable domain in full, completed from reference TRBV29-1 and TRBJ1-1, reads SAVISQKPSRDICQRGTSLTIQCQVDSQVTMMFWYRQQPGQSLTLIATANQGSEATYESGFVIDKFPISRPNLTFSTLTVSNMSPEDSSIYLCSAQGDNPEAFFGQGTRLTVV.

This clonotype was counted once. This chain connects TRBV12-3 or TRBV12-4 to TRBJ1-4, with D maybe TRBD1 (5 bases). The CDR3 runs to 13 residues. V was clipped by 10 bases and J by 9 bases, with 18 bases between them. The CDR3 is CATRGSTLQKLFF. The CDR3 DNA follows: TGTGCCACTAGGGGATCTACTCTCCAAAAACTGTTTTTT.

This clonotype was detected many times. V is TRBV12-3 or TRBV12-4 and J is TRBJ2-3; D uncertain. This CDR3 contains 15 residues. The V and J ends lost 0 bases and 4 bases respectively, with 11 bases between them. CDR3 in amino acids: CASSLASSDADTQYF. CDR3 nucleotide sequence: TGTGCCAGCAGTTTAGCTAGCAGTGACGCAGATACGCAGTATTTT.

This clonotype was seen ten or more times. This chain joins TRBV15 and TRBJ2-1; no clear D. V was clipped by 5 bases and J by 2 bases, with 13 bases between them. The germline CDR1 and CDR2 sequences are LNHNV and YYDKDF (reference sequence). This CDR3 region has 15 residues. The CDR3 reads CATSERESAYNEQFF. The CDR3 DNA sequence: TGTGCCACCAGCGAGCGCGAATCCGCCTACAATGAGCAGTTCTTC.

The gene calls are TRBV7-6 and TRBJ2-7; D perhaps matches TRBD2 (5 bases). This CDR3 is built from 13 residues. V was shortened by 8 bases and J by 6 bases, with 17 bases between the two germline ends. In germline, CDR1 is SGHVS, CDR2 FNYEAQ. The CDR3 nucleotides are TGTGCCAGCTCGAGGGAAGGGTCCATCGAGCAGTACTTC. This codes for CASSREGSIEQYF.

The V call is TRBV6-5, the J call TRBJ2-7; 9 bases agree with TRBD1. This CDR3 has 15 residues. Trimming cost V 0 bases and J 4 bases; bases outside gene matches: 4. Germline lookup yields CDR1 MNHEY and CDR2 SVGAGI. In DNA form, the CDR3 reads TGTGCCAGCAGTTACTCGAAGGACAGGGGTTACGAGCAGTACTTC. Translated: CASSYSKDRGYEQYF.

This clonotype appeared many times. This chain connects TRBV9 to TRBJ2-3; TRBD2 might be the D (5 bases). Germline values: CDR1 SGDLS, CDR2 YYNGEE. V dropped 2 bases and J dropped 3 bases, with 19 bases sitting between them. The CDR3 has 17 amino acids. The CDR3 DNA reads TGTGCCAGCAGCGTCGGGTACGTTACCGGAGGAACAGATACGCAGTATTTT. It specifies CASSVGYVTGGTDTQYF.